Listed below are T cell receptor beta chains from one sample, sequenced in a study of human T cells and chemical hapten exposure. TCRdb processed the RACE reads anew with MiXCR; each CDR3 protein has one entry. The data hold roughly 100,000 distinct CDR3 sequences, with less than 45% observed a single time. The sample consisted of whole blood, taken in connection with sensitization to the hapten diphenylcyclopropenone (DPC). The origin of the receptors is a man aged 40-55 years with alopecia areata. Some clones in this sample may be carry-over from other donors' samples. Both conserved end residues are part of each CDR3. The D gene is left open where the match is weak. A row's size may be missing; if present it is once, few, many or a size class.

CDR3aa: CATSDYPGTGELFF
CDR3nt: TGTGCCACCAGTGATTACCCAGGGACCGGGGAGCTGTTTTTT
j_gene: TRBJ2-2
len: 14
d_gene: NA
abundance: many
v_gene: TRBV24-1

CDR3aa: CASSRRQGGNEQYF
CDR3nt: TGTGCCAGCAGTCGACGACAGGGAGGCAACGAGCAGTACTTC
j_gene: TRBJ2-7
len: 14
d_gene: NA
abundance: NA
v_gene: TRBV6-2/TRBV6-3

CDR3aa: CSASSREGPTDTQYF
CDR3nt: TGCAGTGCTAGCTCGCGGGAGGGCCCCACAGATACGCAGTATTTT
j_gene: TRBJ2-3
len: 15
d_gene: TRBD2
abundance: few
v_gene: TRBV20-1

CDR3aa: CATSRDRAVRTQYF
CDR3nt: TGTGCCACCAGCAGAGATAGAGCGGTCAGGACCCAGTACTTC
j_gene: TRBJ2-5
len: 14
d_gene: NA
abundance: NA
v_gene: TRBV15

CDR3aa: CSVQDTPGNQPQHF
CDR3nt: TGCAGCGTTCAAGACACCCCTGGGAATCAGCCCCAGCATTTT
j_gene: TRBJ1-5
len: 14
d_gene: NA
abundance: NA
v_gene: TRBV29-1

CDR3aa: CASSQDRGLLSYNEQFF
CDR3nt: TGCGCCAGCAGCCAAGATCGTGGGCTTTTATCCTACAATGAGCAGTTCTTC
j_gene: TRBJ2-1
len: 17
d_gene: NA
abundance: NA
v_gene: TRBV4-1

CDR3aa: CASSLVDYLAHEQFF
CDR3nt: TGTGCCAGCTCACTGGTAGACTACCTGGCCCATGAGCAGTTCTTC
j_gene: TRBJ2-1
len: 15
d_gene: NA
abundance: few
v_gene: TRBV18

CDR3aa: CASSFPSSYNEQFF
CDR3nt: TGTGCTAGCAGTTTTCCGAGCTCCTACAATGAGCAGTTCTTC
j_gene: TRBJ2-1
len: 14
d_gene: NA
abundance: few
v_gene: TRBV28

CDR3aa: CASSYSSLTGGPHNSPLHF
CDR3nt: TGTGCCAGCAGTTACTCGAGTCTTACAGGGGGCCCTCATAATTCACCCCTCCACTTT
j_gene: TRBJ1-6
len: 19
d_gene: TRBD1
abundance: once
v_gene: TRBV6-5

CDR3aa: CASSFDGSLDTQYF
CDR3nt: TGTGCCAGCAGTTTTGATGGGTCCTTAGATACGCAGTATTTT
j_gene: TRBJ2-3
len: 14
d_gene: NA
abundance: NA
v_gene: TRBV12-3/TRBV12-4

CDR3aa: CAQARGSYNEQFF
CDR3nt: TGTGCCCAGGCCCGCGGGTCCTACAATGAGCAGTTCTTC
j_gene: TRBJ2-1
len: 13
d_gene: NA
abundance: NA
v_gene: TRBV30

CDR3aa: CSVEETGQGLMFF
CDR3nt: TGCAGCGTTGAAGAAACGGGCCAGGGATTAATGTTTTTT
j_gene: TRBJ1-4
len: 13
d_gene: NA
abundance: NA
v_gene: TRBV29-1

CDR3aa: CASTDWGQGAQEQFF
CDR3nt: TGCGCCAGCACAGATTGGGGACAGGGGGCCCAAGAGCAGTTCTTC
j_gene: TRBJ2-1
len: 15
d_gene: TRBD1
abundance: few
v_gene: TRBV5-1

CDR3aa: CASSPETSPYNEQFF
CDR3nt: TGCGCCAGCAGTCCTGAGACTAGCCCCTACAATGAGCAGTTCTTC
j_gene: TRBJ2-1
len: 15
d_gene: TRBD2
abundance: NA
v_gene: TRBV5-1

CDR3aa: CASSLRTGISPLHF
CDR3nt: TGTGCCAGCAGCCTGCGGACAGGGATTTCACCCCTCCACTTT
j_gene: TRBJ1-6
len: 14
d_gene: TRBD1
abundance: NA
v_gene: TRBV12-3/TRBV12-4

CDR3aa: CASSRTTYGYTF
CDR3nt: TGTGCCAGCAGTCGGACAACTTATGGCTACACCTTC
j_gene: TRBJ1-2
len: 12
d_gene: NA
abundance: few
v_gene: TRBV28

CDR3aa: CASRRTSGAYEQYF
CDR3nt: TGTGCCAGCAGAAGGACTAGCGGGGCCTACGAGCAGTACTTC
j_gene: TRBJ2-7
len: 14
d_gene: TRBD2
abundance: NA
v_gene: TRBV6-5

CDR3aa: CASSLTRTEGYTF
CDR3nt: TGTGCCAGCAGCCTGACCCGGACGGAAGGCTACACCTTC
j_gene: TRBJ1-2
len: 13
d_gene: NA
abundance: few
v_gene: TRBV5-8

CDR3aa: CASSYSGTGEANVLTF
CDR3nt: TGTGCCAGCAGTTACTCTGGCACAGGGGAGGCCAACGTCCTGACTTTC
j_gene: TRBJ2-6
len: 16
d_gene: TRBD1
abundance: few
v_gene: TRBV6-5

CDR3aa: CASSTWSGANVLTF
CDR3nt: TGTGCCAGCAGCACATGGTCTGGGGCCAACGTCCTGACTTTC
j_gene: TRBJ2-6
len: 14
d_gene: NA
abundance: few
v_gene: TRBV12-3/TRBV12-4

CDR3aa: CASSPGVAGGTDTQYF
CDR3nt: TGTGCCAGCAGCCCCGGGGTAGCGGGAGGTACAGATACGCAGTATTTT
j_gene: TRBJ2-3
len: 16
d_gene: TRBD2
abundance: few
v_gene: TRBV4-2

CDR3aa: CASTSQGVGRPQHF
CDR3nt: TGTGCCAGCACTTCGCAGGGAGTAGGCCGGCCCCAGCATTTT
j_gene: TRBJ1-5
len: 14
d_gene: NA
abundance: NA
v_gene: TRBV12-3/TRBV12-4

CDR3aa: CASGENGGYGYTF
CDR3nt: TGTGCCAGCGGTGAAAACGGTGGCTATGGCTACACCTTC
j_gene: TRBJ1-2
len: 13
d_gene: NA
abundance: NA
v_gene: TRBV6-5

CDR3aa: CASGGTMGEKLFF
CDR3nt: TGTGCCAGCGGTGGGACAATGGGTGAAAAACTGTTTTTT
j_gene: TRBJ1-4
len: 13
d_gene: NA
abundance: few
v_gene: TRBV2

CDR3aa: CSARVIETQYF
CDR3nt: TGCAGTGCTAGAGTTATAGAGACCCAGTACTTC
j_gene: TRBJ2-5
len: 11
d_gene: NA
abundance: few
v_gene: TRBV20-1

CDR3aa: CASSFAGGNTGELFF
CDR3nt: TGTGCCAGCAGTTTTGCGGGGGGGAACACCGGGGAGCTGTTTTTT
j_gene: TRBJ2-2
len: 15
d_gene: TRBD2
abundance: NA
v_gene: TRBV12-3/TRBV12-4

CDR3aa: CASSYVGGAYEQYF
CDR3nt: TGTGCCAGCAGTTACGTTGGCGGGGCTTACGAGCAGTACTTC
j_gene: TRBJ2-7
len: 14
d_gene: NA
abundance: NA
v_gene: TRBV6-2/TRBV6-3

CDR3aa: CASSAGPNYGYTF
CDR3nt: TGTGCCAGCAGCGCTGGGCCGAACTATGGCTACACCTTC
j_gene: TRBJ1-2
len: 13
d_gene: NA
abundance: NA
v_gene: TRBV2

CDR3aa: CASSQDRQNTGELFF
CDR3nt: TGCGCCAGCAGCCAAGATCGACAGAACACCGGGGAGCTGTTTTTT
j_gene: TRBJ2-2
len: 15
d_gene: NA
abundance: NA
v_gene: TRBV4-1